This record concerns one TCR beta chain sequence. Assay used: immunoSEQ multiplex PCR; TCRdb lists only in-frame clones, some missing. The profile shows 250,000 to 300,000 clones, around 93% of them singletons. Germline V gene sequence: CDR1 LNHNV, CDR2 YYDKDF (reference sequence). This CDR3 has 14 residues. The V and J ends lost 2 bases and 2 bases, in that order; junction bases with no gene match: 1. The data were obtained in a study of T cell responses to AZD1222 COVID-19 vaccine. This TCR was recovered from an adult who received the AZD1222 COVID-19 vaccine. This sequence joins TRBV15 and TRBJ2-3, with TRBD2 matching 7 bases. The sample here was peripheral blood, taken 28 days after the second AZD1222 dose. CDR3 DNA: TGTGCCACCAGCAGAAGCGGGACCACAGATACGCAGTATTTT. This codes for CATSRSGTTDTQYF.